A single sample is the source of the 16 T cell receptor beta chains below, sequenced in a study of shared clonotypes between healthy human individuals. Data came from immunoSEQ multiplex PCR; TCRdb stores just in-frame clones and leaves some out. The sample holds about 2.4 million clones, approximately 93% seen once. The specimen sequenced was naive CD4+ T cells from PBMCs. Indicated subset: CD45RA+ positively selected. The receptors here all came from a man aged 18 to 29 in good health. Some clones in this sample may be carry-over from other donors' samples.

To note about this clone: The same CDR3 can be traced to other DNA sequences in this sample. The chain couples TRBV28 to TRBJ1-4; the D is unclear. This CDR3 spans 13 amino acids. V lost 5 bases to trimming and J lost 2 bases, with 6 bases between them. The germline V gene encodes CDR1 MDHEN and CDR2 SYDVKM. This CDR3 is CASSPSTNEKLFF. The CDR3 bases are TGTGCCAGCAGTCCATCCACTAATGAAAAACTGTTTTTT.

The CDR3 protein is CASSPPGGASGYTF. CDR3 DNA: TGTGCCAGCTCACCCCCGGGGGGGGCAAGTGGCTACACCTTC. V and J are TRBV18 and TRBJ1-2; TRBD1 is a possible D gene (6 bases). Germline V gene sequence: CDR1 KGHSH, CDR2 LQKENI. This CDR3 contains 14 residues. V lost 3 bases to trimming and J lost 7 bases, with 15 bases between them.

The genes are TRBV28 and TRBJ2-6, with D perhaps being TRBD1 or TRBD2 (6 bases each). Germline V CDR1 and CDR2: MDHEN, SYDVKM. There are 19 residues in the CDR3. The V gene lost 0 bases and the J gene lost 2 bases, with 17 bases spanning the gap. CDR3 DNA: TGTGCCAGCAGTTTATGGGGATCCGGGGGCTTAACTGGGGCCAACGTCCTGACTTTC. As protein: CASSLWGSGGLTGANVLTF.

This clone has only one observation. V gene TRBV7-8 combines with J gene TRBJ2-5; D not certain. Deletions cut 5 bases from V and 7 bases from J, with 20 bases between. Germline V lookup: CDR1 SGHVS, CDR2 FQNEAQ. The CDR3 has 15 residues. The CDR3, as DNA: TGTGCCAGCAGCGCCTCAGACGGGCGCGGATGGACCCAGTACTTC. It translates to CASSASDGRGWTQYF.

The CDR3 loop is CASRKRRGSDTQYF. As DNA, the CDR3 is TGTGCCAGCAGAAAGCGAAGGGGTTCGGATACGCAGTATTTT. The chain recombines TRBV6-5 with TRBJ2-3; possible D gene TRBD1, 5 bases. CDR3 length: 14 amino acids. V lost 6 bases and J lost 6, with 16 bases in between. Germline V gene lookup returns CDR1 MNHEY and CDR2 SVGAGI.

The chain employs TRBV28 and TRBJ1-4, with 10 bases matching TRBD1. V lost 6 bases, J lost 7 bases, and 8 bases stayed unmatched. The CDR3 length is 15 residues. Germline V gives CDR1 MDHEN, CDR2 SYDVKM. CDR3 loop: CASRTTGGDGEKLFF. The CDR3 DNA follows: TGTGCCAGCAGGACGACAGGGGGCGATGGTGAAAAACTGTTTTTT.

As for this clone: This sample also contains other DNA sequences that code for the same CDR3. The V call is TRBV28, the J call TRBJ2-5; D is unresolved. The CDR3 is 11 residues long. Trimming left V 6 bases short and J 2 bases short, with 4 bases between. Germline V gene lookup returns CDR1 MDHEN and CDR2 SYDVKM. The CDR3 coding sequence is TGTGCCAGCAGGACACAAGAGACCCAGTACTTC. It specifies CASRTQETQYF.

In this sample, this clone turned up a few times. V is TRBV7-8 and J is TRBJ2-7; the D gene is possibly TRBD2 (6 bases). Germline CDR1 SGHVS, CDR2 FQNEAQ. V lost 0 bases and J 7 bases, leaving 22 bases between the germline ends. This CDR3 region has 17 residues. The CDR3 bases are TGTGCCAGCAGCTTAGCCCCCGCGGGACCAACAAACGAGGAGCAGTACTTC. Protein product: CASSLAPAGPTNEEQYF.

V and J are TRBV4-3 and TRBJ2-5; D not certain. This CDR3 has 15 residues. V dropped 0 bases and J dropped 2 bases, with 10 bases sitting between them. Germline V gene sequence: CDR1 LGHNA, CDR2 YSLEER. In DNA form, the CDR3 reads TGCGCCAGCAGCCAAGATCAGGCCAGACAAGAGACCCAGTACTTC. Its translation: CASSQDQARQETQYF.

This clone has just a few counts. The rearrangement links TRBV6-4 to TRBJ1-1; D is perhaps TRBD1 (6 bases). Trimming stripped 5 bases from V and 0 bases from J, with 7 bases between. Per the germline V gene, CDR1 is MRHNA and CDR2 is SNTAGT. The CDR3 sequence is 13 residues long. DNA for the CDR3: TGTGCCAGCAGTACAGGGATGAACACTGAAGCTTTCTTT. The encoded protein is CASSTGMNTEAFF.

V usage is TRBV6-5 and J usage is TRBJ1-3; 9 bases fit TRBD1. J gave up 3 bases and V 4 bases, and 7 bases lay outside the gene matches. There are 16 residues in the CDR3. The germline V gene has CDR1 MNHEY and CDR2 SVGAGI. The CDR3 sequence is CASSSRGQGNGNTIYF. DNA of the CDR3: TGTGCCAGCAGTTCCCGTGGACAGGGGAATGGAAACACCATATATTTT.

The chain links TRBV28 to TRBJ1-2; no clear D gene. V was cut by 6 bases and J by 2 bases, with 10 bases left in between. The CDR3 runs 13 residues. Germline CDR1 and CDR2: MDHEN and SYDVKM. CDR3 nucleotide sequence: TGTGCCAGCAGGCCCATCGGAAACTATGGCTACACCTTC. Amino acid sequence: CASRPIGNYGYTF.

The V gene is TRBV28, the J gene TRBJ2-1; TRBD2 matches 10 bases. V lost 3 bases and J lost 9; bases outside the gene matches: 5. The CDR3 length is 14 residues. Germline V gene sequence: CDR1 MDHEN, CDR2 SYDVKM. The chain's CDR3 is CASSFSGRRGEQFF. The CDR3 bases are TGTGCCAGCAGTTTTAGCGGGAGGAGGGGTGAGCAGTTCTTC.

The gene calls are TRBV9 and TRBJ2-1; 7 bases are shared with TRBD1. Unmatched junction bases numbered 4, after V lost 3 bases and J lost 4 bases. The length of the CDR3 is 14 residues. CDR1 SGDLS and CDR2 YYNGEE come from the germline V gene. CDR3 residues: CASSAGTVYNEQFF. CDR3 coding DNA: TGTGCCAGCAGCGCCGGGACAGTGTACAATGAGCAGTTCTTC.

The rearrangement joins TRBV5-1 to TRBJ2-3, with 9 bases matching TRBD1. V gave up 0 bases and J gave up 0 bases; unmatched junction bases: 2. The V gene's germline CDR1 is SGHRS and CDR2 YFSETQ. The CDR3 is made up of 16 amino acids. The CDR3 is CASSLAGTGSTDTQYF. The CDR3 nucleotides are TGCGCCAGCAGCTTGGCAGGGACAGGGAGCACAGATACGCAGTATTTT.

The chain's CDR3 is CASSSVPHEQYF. CDR3 nucleotide sequence: TGTGCCAGCAGCTCCGTACCCCACGAGCAGTACTTC. This sequence joins TRBV7-9 and TRBJ2-7, with no clear D. Trimming took 4 bases from V and 5 from J, leaving 9 bases between them. This CDR3 comprises 12 residues. Germline V gene data show CDR1 as SEHNR and CDR2 as FQNEAQ (reference sequence).